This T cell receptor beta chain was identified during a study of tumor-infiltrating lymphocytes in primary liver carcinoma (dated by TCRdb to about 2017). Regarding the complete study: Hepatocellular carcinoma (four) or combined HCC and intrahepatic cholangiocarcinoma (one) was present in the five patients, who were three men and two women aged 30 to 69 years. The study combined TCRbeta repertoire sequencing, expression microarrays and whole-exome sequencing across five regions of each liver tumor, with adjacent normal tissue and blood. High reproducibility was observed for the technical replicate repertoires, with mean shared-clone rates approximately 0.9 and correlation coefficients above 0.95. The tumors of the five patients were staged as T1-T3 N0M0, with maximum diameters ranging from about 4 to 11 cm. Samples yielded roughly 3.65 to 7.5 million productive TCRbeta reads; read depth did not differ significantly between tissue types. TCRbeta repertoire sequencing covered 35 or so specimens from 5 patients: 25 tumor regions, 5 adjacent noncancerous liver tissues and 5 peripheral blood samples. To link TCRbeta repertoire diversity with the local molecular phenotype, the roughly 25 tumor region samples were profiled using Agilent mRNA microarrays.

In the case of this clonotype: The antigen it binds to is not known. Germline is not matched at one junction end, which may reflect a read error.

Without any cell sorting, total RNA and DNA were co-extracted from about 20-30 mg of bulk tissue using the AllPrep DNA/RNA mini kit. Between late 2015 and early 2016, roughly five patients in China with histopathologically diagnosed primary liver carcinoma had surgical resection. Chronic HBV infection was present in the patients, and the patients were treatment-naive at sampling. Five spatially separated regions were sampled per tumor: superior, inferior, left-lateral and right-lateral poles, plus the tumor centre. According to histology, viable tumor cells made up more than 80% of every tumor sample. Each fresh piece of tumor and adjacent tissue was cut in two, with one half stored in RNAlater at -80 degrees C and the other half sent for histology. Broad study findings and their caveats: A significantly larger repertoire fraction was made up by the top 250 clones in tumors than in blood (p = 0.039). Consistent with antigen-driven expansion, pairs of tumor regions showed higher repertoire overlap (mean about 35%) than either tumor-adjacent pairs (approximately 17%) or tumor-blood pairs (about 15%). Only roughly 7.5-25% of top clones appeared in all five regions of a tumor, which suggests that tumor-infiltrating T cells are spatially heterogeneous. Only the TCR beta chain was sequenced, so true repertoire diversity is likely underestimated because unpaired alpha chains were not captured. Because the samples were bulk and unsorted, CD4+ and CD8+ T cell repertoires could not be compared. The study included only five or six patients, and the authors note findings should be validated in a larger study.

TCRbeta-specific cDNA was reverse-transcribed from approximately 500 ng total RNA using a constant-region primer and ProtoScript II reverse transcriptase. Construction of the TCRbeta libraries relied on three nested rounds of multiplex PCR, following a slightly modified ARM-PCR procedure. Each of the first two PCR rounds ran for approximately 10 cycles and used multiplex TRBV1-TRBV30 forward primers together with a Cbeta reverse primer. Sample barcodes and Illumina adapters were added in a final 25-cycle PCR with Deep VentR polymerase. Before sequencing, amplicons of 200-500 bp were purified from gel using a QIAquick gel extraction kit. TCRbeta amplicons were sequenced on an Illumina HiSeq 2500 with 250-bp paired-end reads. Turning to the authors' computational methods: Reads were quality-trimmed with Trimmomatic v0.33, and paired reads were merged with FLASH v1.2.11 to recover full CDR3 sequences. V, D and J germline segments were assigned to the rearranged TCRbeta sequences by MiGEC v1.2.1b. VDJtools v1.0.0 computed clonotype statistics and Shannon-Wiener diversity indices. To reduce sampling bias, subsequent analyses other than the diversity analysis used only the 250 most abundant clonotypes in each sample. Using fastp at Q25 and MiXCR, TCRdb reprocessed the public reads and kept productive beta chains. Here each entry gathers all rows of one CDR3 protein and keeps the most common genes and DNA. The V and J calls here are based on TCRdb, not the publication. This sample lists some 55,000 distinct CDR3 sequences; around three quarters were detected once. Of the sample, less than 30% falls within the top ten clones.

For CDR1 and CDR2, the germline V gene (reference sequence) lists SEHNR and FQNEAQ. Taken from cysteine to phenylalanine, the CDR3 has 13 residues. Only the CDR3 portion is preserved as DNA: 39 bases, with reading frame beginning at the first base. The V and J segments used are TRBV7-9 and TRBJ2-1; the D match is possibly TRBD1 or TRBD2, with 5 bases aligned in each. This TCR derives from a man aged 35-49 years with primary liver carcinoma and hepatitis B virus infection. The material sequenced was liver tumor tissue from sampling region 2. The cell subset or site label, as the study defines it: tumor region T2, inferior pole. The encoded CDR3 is CASRPNMGDERFF. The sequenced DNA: TGTGCCAGCAGACCGAACATGGGGGATGAGCGGTTCTTC.